The 13 T cell receptor beta chains reported below all come from one sample, sequenced in a study of cytomegalovirus exposure and HLA in healthy donors. Both 60 Vbeta primers and 13 Jbeta primers went into the PCR. Assay: immunoSEQ multiplex PCR; the TCRdb copy retains only in-frame clones and omits some. The sample has roughly 160,000 clones, about 85% seen once. Sequenced material: PBMCs. These receptors came from a boy between 2 and 10 years old in good health and CMV-seronegative.

The gene calls are TRBV27 and TRBJ1-5; D is uncertain. This CDR3 contains 16 residues. Trimming stripped 4 bases from V and 3 bases from J, with 16 bases between. The germline gives CDR1 MNHEY, CDR2 SMNVEV (reference sequence). The CDR3 DNA reads TGTGCCAGCAGTTCACGCCCCGGCGGTTACAATCAGCCCCAGCATTTT. Its translation is CASSSRPGGYNQPQHF.

This sequence joins TRBV16 and TRBJ2-7; D is ambiguous. Germline V gene data show CDR1 as KGHSY and CDR2 as FQNENV. V was pared by 4 bases and J by 0 bases, with 10 bases between. CDR3 length equals 14 residues. The CDR3 loop reads CASSLQRDSYEQYF. Written as DNA, the CDR3 is TGTGCCAGCAGCCTCCAGCGTGACTCCTACGAGCAGTACTTC.

The V gene is TRBV4-1, the J gene TRBJ2-1; 10 bases agree with TRBD1. Trimming took 0 bases from V and 14 from J; bases not matched to a gene: 7. Looked up from germline, CDR1 is MGHRA and CDR2 is YSYEKL. There are 14 residues in the CDR3. CDR3 nucleotides: TGCGCCAGCAGCCAAGAGACAGGGGGCGACAACAAGTTCTTC. Encoded protein: CASSQETGGDNKFF.

The V and J genes are TRBV6-5 and TRBJ2-7; 7 bases are shared with TRBD2. The V and J ends lost 11 bases and 6 bases, in that order; junction bases with no gene match: 13. CDR3 length: 13 amino acids. Looked up from germline, CDR1 is MNHEY and CDR2 is SVGAGI. In DNA, the CDR3 is TGTGCCTCTTGGAAGGGACTATTGGGCGAGCAGTACTTC. Protein: CASWKGLLGEQYF.

This chain links TRBV27 with TRBJ1-5; maybe TRBD1 (5 bases). The CDR3 has 13 amino acids. CDR1 and CDR2 (germline): MNHEY, SMNVEV (reference sequence). V was trimmed by 3 bases and J by 7 bases, leaving 10 bases between them. CDR3 DNA sequence: TGTGCCAGCAGTTTGGGCAGGGCCCAGCCCCAGCATTTT. Amino acid sequence: CASSLGRAQPQHF.

The V call is TRBV7-3, the J call TRBJ2-2; D not resolved. This CDR3 contains 16 residues. Germline V gives CDR1 SGHTA, CDR2 FQGTGA. The V gene lost 5 bases and the J gene lost 0 bases, with 13 bases spanning the gap. The CDR3 loop reads CASSPTSKPNTGELFF. The DNA for the CDR3 is TGTGCCAGCAGCCCAACCTCCAAGCCGAACACCGGGGAGCTGTTTTTT.

The genes are TRBV7-9 and TRBJ2-5; 9 bases are a match to TRBD2. The CDR3 totals 17 residues. Unmatched junction bases numbered 14, after V lost 5 bases and J lost 4 bases. CDR1 and CDR2 (germline): SEHNR, FQNEAQ (reference sequence). The CDR3 is CASSPSIPGTSRETQYF. Written as DNA, the CDR3 is TGTGCCAGCAGCCCCTCAATCCCCGGGACTAGCAGAGAGACCCAGTACTTC.

V is TRBV28 and J is TRBJ1-4; TRBD1 agrees at 7 bases. The CDR3 length is 15 residues. Germline V gives CDR1 MDHEN, CDR2 SYDVKM. V trimming: 6 bases; J trimming: 12 bases; junction bases outside the gene matches: 16. The CDR3 is CASSRPGQSVKELFF. Written as DNA, the CDR3 is TGTGCCAGCAGCCGACCGGGACAGAGTGTGAAGGAACTGTTTTTT.

This clone showed up just a few times. The chain links TRBV5-4 to TRBJ1-4, with D unresolved. The germline V and J ends were trimmed by 2 bases and 5 bases, with 4 bases remaining between them. CDR3 length: 12 residues. Germline values: CDR1 SGHNT, CDR2 YYREEE (reference sequence). The CDR3 bases are TGTGCCAGCAGCTTATCAAATGAAAAACTGTTTTTT. This codes for CASSLSNEKLFF. Full variable domain (outside the CDR3, taken from reference TRBV5-4 and TRBJ1-4): ETGVTQSPTHLIKTRGQQVTLRCSSQSGHNTVSWYQQALGQGPQFIFQYYREEENGRGNFPPRFSGLQFPNYSSELNVNALELDDSALYLCASSLSNEKLFFGSGTQLSVL.

V gene TRBV7-9 combines with J gene TRBJ1-3; D ambiguous. The CDR3 has 18 residues. With 5 bases removed from V and 8 bases from J, the gap between germline ends came to 28 bases. Germline V gene data show CDR1 as SEHNR and CDR2 as FQNEAQ (reference sequence). The CDR3 DNA sequence: TGTGCCAGCAGCAATAACGCAGCGGGCTTTTCGGAGGCGGACACCATATATTTT. This codes for CASSNNAAGFSEADTIYF. Drawing the rest from reference TRBV7-9 and TRBJ1-3, the complete variable domain is DTGVSQNPRHKITKRGQNVTFRCDPISEHNRLYWYRQTLGQGPEFLTYFQNEAQLEKSRLLSDRFSAERPKGSFSTLEIQRTEQGDSAMYLCASSNNAAGFSEADTIYFGEGSWLTVV.

The genes are TRBV30 and TRBJ2-7; 7 nucleotides match TRBD2. V lost 4 bases and J lost 5; bases outside the gene matches: 8. Germline V gives CDR1 GTSNPN, CDR2 SVGIG (reference sequence). The CDR3 consists of 13 residues. In DNA, the CDR3 is TGTGCCTGGATGAGGGGAGGGCCCGACGAGCAGTACTTC. Translating gives CAWMRGGPDEQYF. The whole variable domain, remainder taken from reference TRBV30 and TRBJ2-7, is SQTIHQWPATLVQPVGSPLSLECTVEGTSNPNLYWYRQAAGRGLQLLFYSVGIGQISSEVPQNLSASRPQDRQFILSSKKLLLSDSGFYLCAWMRGGPDEQYFGPGTRLTVT.

There are a few counts of this clone. V and J are TRBV27 and TRBJ1-1; D not certain. Germline loops: CDR1 MNHEY, CDR2 SMNVEV (reference sequence). The CDR3 is made up of 12 amino acids. Deletions cut 5 bases from V and 11 bases from J, with 15 bases between. CDR3 coding DNA: TGTGCCAGCAGTCCTCCGGGCCGGGAGGCTTTCTTT. Amino acid sequence: CASSPPGREAFF.

J is TRBJ2-1 and V is TRBV2; D is unresolved. Germline V CDR1 and CDR2: SNHLY, FYNNEI. V lost 8 bases and J 8 bases, leaving 16 bases between the germline ends. The CDR3 is 13 amino acids. CDR3 protein: CASLYMGTHEQFF. CDR3 nucleotides: TGTGCCAGCCTATATATGGGCACCCATGAGCAGTTCTTC.